This is a list of T cell receptor beta chains from one sample in a study of T cell responses to AZD1222 COVID-19 vaccine. Repertoires were generated with immunoSEQ multiplex PCR, while TCRdb's copy carries only in-frame clones and drops some. The sample shows 30,000 to 50,000 clones, roughly 85% of them seen only once. This material consisted of peripheral blood, taken 28 days after the second dose of the MenACWY control vaccine. Receptors were obtained from an adult who received the MenACWY meningococcal vaccine as a control. The CDR3 runs from the conserved cysteine through the conserved F or W. D genes are given only for firm matches. Where a row states a size, it is once, few, many or the class of an expanded clone; other rows omit it.

CDR3nt: TGTGCCAGCAGCCCTTGGGGCGGGAGTGGGGAGCAGTACTTC
CDR3aa: CASSPWGGSGEQYF
v_gene: TRBV13
j_gene: TRBJ2-7
d_gene: TRBD2
abundance: .

CDR3nt: TGTGCCACCAGCCCGGACAGCTCTGAGCAGTTCTTC
CDR3aa: CATSPDSSEQFF
v_gene: TRBV24-1
j_gene: TRBJ2-1
d_gene: .
abundance: .

CDR3nt: TGTGCCAGCAGTCGGCCCCTCACACCCCTCCACTTT
CDR3aa: CASSRPLTPLHF
v_gene: TRBV6-5
j_gene: TRBJ1-6
d_gene: .
abundance: once

CDR3nt: TGCGCCAGCAGCCAGGGTACGTCTAGCGGAAATTACAATGAGCAGTTCTTC
CDR3aa: CASSQGTSSGNYNEQFF
v_gene: TRBV4-1
j_gene: TRBJ2-1
d_gene: TRBD2
abundance: .

CDR3nt: TGTGCCAGCAGCGTAGCTCTGCGGGACCAAGAGACCCAGTACTTC
CDR3aa: CASSVALRDQETQYF
v_gene: TRBV9
j_gene: TRBJ2-5
d_gene: .
abundance: .

CDR3nt: TGTGCCAGCAGCAAAGAGGGACAGGGGGCAGCTCAGCCCCAGCATTTT
CDR3aa: CASSKEGQGAAQPQHF
v_gene: TRBV21-1
j_gene: TRBJ1-5
d_gene: .
abundance: .

CDR3nt: TGTGCCAGCAGCCCAGGGGAGAGGTCCTACAATGAGCAGTTCTTC
CDR3aa: CASSPGERSYNEQFF
v_gene: TRBV9
j_gene: TRBJ2-1
d_gene: .
abundance: .

CDR3nt: TGTGCCAGCAGCTTACGGGGGGAGAGGAACAATGAGCAGTTCTTC
CDR3aa: CASSLRGERNNEQFF
v_gene: TRBV7-9
j_gene: TRBJ2-1
d_gene: TRBD2
abundance: .

CDR3nt: TGCGCCAGCAGTGAAGGAGGGGGTTCCTACGAGCAGTACTTC
CDR3aa: CASSEGGGSYEQYF
v_gene: TRBV10-2
j_gene: TRBJ2-7
d_gene: .
abundance: few

CDR3nt: TGTGCCACCAGCAGGACTAGCGGTTTCTACAATGAGCAGTTCTTC
CDR3aa: CATSRTSGFYNEQFF
v_gene: TRBV15
j_gene: TRBJ2-1
d_gene: TRBD2
abundance: .

CDR3nt: TGTGCCAGCAGTATTCAGGGAAATGAGCAGTTCTTC
CDR3aa: CASSIQGNEQFF
v_gene: TRBV28
j_gene: TRBJ2-1
d_gene: .
abundance: once

CDR3nt: TGTGCCAGCAGCTTAGGACAGGGACGACCCTACAATGAGCAGTTCTTC
CDR3aa: CASSLGQGRPYNEQFF
v_gene: TRBV5-5
j_gene: TRBJ2-1
d_gene: TRBD1
abundance: .

CDR3nt: TGTGCCAGCTCACCAGGGTCGGCTAACTATGGCTACACCTTC
CDR3aa: CASSPGSANYGYTF
v_gene: TRBV18
j_gene: TRBJ1-2
d_gene: .
abundance: .

CDR3nt: TGTGCCAGCAGCCCACTAGCGGGAGCGGATACGCAGTATTTT
CDR3aa: CASSPLAGADTQYF
v_gene: TRBV9
j_gene: TRBJ2-3
d_gene: TRBD2
abundance: once

CDR3nt: TGTGCCAGCAGTTACGATCGGGGGATGAACACTGAAGCTTTCTTT
CDR3aa: CASSYDRGMNTEAFF
v_gene: TRBV6-5
j_gene: TRBJ1-1
d_gene: .
abundance: .

CDR3nt: TGTGCCAGCAGCGTAGGGGATTTGGAGACCCAGTACTTC
CDR3aa: CASSVGDLETQYF
v_gene: TRBV9
j_gene: TRBJ2-5
d_gene: .
abundance: .

CDR3nt: TGTGCCAGCAGTTTAAGTGAACAGGGGCAGGGTTTCTTT
CDR3aa: CASSLSEQGQGFF
v_gene: TRBV12-3/TRBV12-4
j_gene: TRBJ1-1
d_gene: TRBD1
abundance: .